This T cell receptor (beta chain) was documented in a study of cytomegalovirus exposure and HLA in healthy donors. The overall study: The 90 to 150 validation repertoires, a later analysis reported, used the same platform as the approximately 670 repertoires from the first cohort. Study-level results: Rarity characterized most TCR sequences, yet some public TCRs appeared in many donors. Cytomegalovirus-associated TCR beta chains were listed, numbering some 180.

As to this clone: The antigen remains unidentified.

Clones were read by immunoSEQ multiplex PCR, and TCRdb kept only the in-frame ones, dropping some. The sample shows some 150,000 clones, roughly 86% of them seen only once. Germline CDR1 is SGHNT and CDR2 is YYREEE (reference sequence). Between the trimmed V and J ends, which lost 3 bases and 0 bases, there was a span of 9 bases. The CDR3 is 14 residues long. The chain employs TRBV5-4 and TRBJ1-1; weak D call: TRBD1 (5 bases). This receptor was taken from a man between 18 and 29 years old in good health and CMV-seropositive. The specimen sequenced was PBMCs. The CDR3 nucleotides are TGTGCCAGCAGCTCTGGGGCAATGAACACTGAAGCTTTCTTT. This translates into CASSSGAMNTEAFF.